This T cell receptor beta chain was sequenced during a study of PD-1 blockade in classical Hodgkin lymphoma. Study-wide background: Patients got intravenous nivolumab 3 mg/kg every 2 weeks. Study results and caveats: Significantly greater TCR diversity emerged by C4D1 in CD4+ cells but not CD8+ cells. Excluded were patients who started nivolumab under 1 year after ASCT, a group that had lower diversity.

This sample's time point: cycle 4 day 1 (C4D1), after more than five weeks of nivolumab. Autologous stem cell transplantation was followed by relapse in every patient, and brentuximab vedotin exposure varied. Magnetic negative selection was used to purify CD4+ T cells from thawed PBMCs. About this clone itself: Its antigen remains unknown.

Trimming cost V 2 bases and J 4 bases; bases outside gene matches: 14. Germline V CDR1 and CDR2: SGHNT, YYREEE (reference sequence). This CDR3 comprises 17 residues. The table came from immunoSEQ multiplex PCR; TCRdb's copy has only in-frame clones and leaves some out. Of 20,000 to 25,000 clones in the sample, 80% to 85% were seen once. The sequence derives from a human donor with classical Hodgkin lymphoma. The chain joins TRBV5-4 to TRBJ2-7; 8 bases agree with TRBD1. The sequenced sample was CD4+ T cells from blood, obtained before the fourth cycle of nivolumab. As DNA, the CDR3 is TGTGCCAGCAGCTTTTTTTCCGGACAGGGACTTTTGTACGAGCAGTACTTC. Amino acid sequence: CASSFFSGQGLLYEQYF. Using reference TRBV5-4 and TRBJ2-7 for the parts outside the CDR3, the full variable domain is ETGVTQSPTHLIKTRGQQVTLRCSSQSGHNTVSWYQQALGQGPQFIFQYYREEENGRGNFPPRFSGLQFPNYSSELNVNALELDDSALYLCASSFFSGQGLLYEQYFGPGTRLTVT.